A selection of T cell receptor beta chains follows, all from one sample in a study of cytotoxic CD8 clonotypes in ibrutinib-treated CLL. Profiling relied on immunoSEQ multiplex PCR, and the TCRdb table lists in-frame clones only, not all of them. Of about 140,000 clones listed, around 80% are singletons. Sequences were derived from PBMCs, sampled after 36 months of ibrutinib treatment. Every receptor here comes from a human donor with chronic lymphocytic leukemia. Both conserved end residues are part of each CDR3. A D gene is named only where the DNA matches it firmly. Clone sizes are given selectively: once, few, many, or a class where the clone is expanded.

D,size,J,V,CDR3,DNA
TRBD1,.,TRBJ2-7,TRBV28,CASSPGTGAKYF,TGTGCCAGCAGTCCCGGGACAGGGGCAAAGTACTTC
.,.,TRBJ1-1,TRBV27,CASRPYRLNTEAFF,TGTGCCAGCAGGCCGTACAGACTTAACACTGAAGCTTTCTTT
.,.,TRBJ2-7,TRBV6-5,CASSYSKYVSSYEQYF,TGTGCCAGCAGTTACTCGAAATACGTGAGCTCCTACGAGCAGTACTTC
TRBD2,.,TRBJ2-2,TRBV9,CASSVAFTDLAGVSGELFF,TGTGCCAGCAGCGTAGCTTTCACCGACCTAGCGGGAGTTTCCGGGGAGCTGTTTTTT
TRBD1,.,TRBJ1-2,TRBV28,CASSLPSTGTNYGYTF,TGTGCCAGCAGCCTACCCTCGACAGGGACTAACTATGGCTACACCTTC
.,.,TRBJ2-1,TRBV6-5,CASSFSTSYNEQFF,TGTGCCAGCAGTTTCTCGACTTCCTACAATGAGCAGTTCTTC
.,few,TRBJ1-6,TRBV7-9,CASSRDTSRPLHF,TGTGCCAGCAGCCGGGACACTTCCCGCCCCCTCCACTTT
TRBD1,.,TRBJ1-2,TRBV29-1,CSVAGQTYGYTF,TGCAGCGTTGCGGGACAGACCTATGGCTACACCTTC
TRBD1,.,TRBJ2-6,TRBV6-6,CASSLTGDGANVLTF,TGTGCCAGCAGCCTTACAGGGGATGGGGCCAACGTCCTGACTTTC
TRBD1,.,TRBJ1-2,TRBV2,CASRRQGAGYTF,TGTGCCAGCCGGAGACAGGGGGCTGGCTACACCTTC
TRBD1,.,TRBJ1-2,TRBV5-3,CARSLGDRDNNYGYTF,TGTGCCAGAAGCTTGGGGGACAGGGATAACAACTATGGCTACACCTTC
TRBD1,.,TRBJ1-2,TRBV27,CASNSGTGVYGYTF,TGTGCCAGCAACTCCGGGACAGGCGTCTATGGCTACACCTTC
.,.,TRBJ1-2,TRBV19,CASSTIFRLGYGYTF,TGTGCCAGTAGTACGATTTTCAGGCTCGGCTATGGCTACACCTTC
.,once,TRBJ1-4,TRBV28,CASSHGRGYEKLFF,TGTGCCAGCAGTCACGGACGAGGATATGAAAAACTGTTTTTT
.,.,TRBJ1-2,TRBV4-2,CASSQGGINYGYTF,TGTGCCAGCAGCCAAGGGGGGATTAACTATGGCTACACCTTC
.,.,TRBJ2-6,TRBV9,CASSVVSGRISGANVLTF,TGTGCCAGCAGCGTAGTGTCGGGGCGCATCTCTGGGGCCAACGTCCTGACTTTC
.,.,TRBJ1-2,TRBV19,CASKEDGNDGYTF,TGTGCCAGTAAGGAGGACGGAAACGATGGCTACACCTTC
.,.,TRBJ1-4,TRBV5-1,CASSLSGFEKLFF,TGCGCCAGCAGCTTGTCGGGATTTGAAAAACTGTTTTTT
TRBD2,.,TRBJ2-3,TRBV5-4,CASSLVASGGADTQYF,TGTGCCAGCAGCTTGGTTGCTAGCGGGGGGGCGGATACGCAGTATTTT
.,.,TRBJ2-1,TRBV5-4,CASSFSLGTSYNEQFF,TGTGCCAGCAGCTTTTCGCTGGGGACGTCCTACAATGAGCAGTTCTTC
TRBD1,.,TRBJ1-2,TRBV28,CASSPRTGSGYTF,TGTGCCAGCAGTCCTCGGACAGGGAGTGGCTACACCTTC
.,few,TRBJ1-5,TRBV7-9,CASSGRMGNQPQHF,TGTGCCAGCTCGGGAAGGATGGGCAATCAGCCCCAGCATTTT
TRBD2,.,TRBJ2-4,TRBV6-5,CASSYSDTGGNIQYF,TGTGCCAGCAGTTACTCGGACACGGGGGGAAACATTCAGTACTTC
.,.,TRBJ2-7,TRBV10-3,CATLQGGEQYF,TGTGCCACCCTACAGGGCGGCGAGCAGTACTTC
TRBD1,.,TRBJ2-1,TRBV15,CATSASPDRGRGWASYNEQFF,TGTGCCACCAGCGCCAGCCCGGACAGGGGGCGGGGGTGGGCTTCCTACAATGAGCAGTTCTTC
.,.,TRBJ1-5,TRBV7-5,CVRSLIRGRQPQHF,TGTGTCAGAAGCTTAATCAGGGGGCGTCAGCCCCAGCATTTT
.,.,TRBJ2-7,TRBV9,CASSGQGGSYEQYF,TGTGCCAGCAGCGGTCAGGGGGGCTCCTACGAGCAGTACTTC
.,.,TRBJ2-3,TRBV6-5,CASSQHQPGADTQYF,TGTGCCAGCAGTCAACATCAGCCAGGGGCGGATACGCAGTATTTT
TRBD1,.,TRBJ1-5,TRBV6-5,CASRPGQGRNQPQHF,TGTGCCAGCAGACCCGGACAGGGCCGAAATCAGCCCCAGCATTTT
.,.,TRBJ2-7,TRBV10-2,CASREGYEQYF,TGCGCCAGCAGGGAGGGATACGAGCAGTACTTC
.,.,TRBJ2-2,TRBV30,CAWDSNTGELFF,TGTGCCTGGGACAGTAACACCGGGGAGCTGTTTTTT
.,.,TRBJ2-7,TRBV29-1,CSVAKGLGYEQYF,TGCAGCGTTGCGAAGGGACTTGGATACGAGCAGTACTTC
.,few,TRBJ2-7,TRBV11-2,CASSGTYEQYF,TGTGCCAGCAGTGGGACCTACGAGCAGTACTTC
.,.,TRBJ1-5,TRBV5-1,CASSLGESNQPQHF,TGCGCCAGCAGCTTGGGGGAAAGCAATCAGCCCCAGCATTTT
TRBD1,once,TRBJ1-5,TRBV7-9,CASSPPGQGNQPQHF,TGTGCCAGCAGCCCCCCGGGACAGGGGAATCAGCCCCAGCATTTT
.,.,TRBJ2-2,TRBV5-1,CASSLFGEPNTGELFF,TGCGCCAGCAGCTTGTTCGGGGAGCCGAACACCGGGGAGCTGTTTTTT
TRBD1,.,TRBJ1-2,TRBV28,CASSFGTGVSYGYTF,TGTGCCAGCAGTTTCGGGACAGGGGTTAGCTATGGCTACACCTTC
TRBD1,.,TRBJ1-2,TRBV6-5,CASRGQNYGYTF,TGTGCCAGCAGGGGACAGAACTATGGCTACACCTTC
TRBD1,few,TRBJ2-3,TRBV28,CASSQGVTDTQYF,TGTGCCAGCAGTCAGGGGGTCACAGATACGCAGTATTTT
.,.,TRBJ1-5,TRBV19,CASSLQGNQPQHF,TGTGCCAGTAGTTTGCAGGGTAATCAGCCCCAGCATTTT